A single sample gave rise to the 10 T cell receptor beta chains below, sequenced in a study of T-cell reconstitution after alpha-beta-depleted transplantation in children. Unique molecular identifiers were used to barcode this TCRbeta library. One entry per CDR3 protein results from TCRdb running MiXCR on the PCR reads. The repertoire holds some 490,000 distinct CDR3 sequences, with around 13% as singletons. Material: PBMCs from the stem cell graft donor, obtained from the stem cell graft. These receptors all come from a human donor who donated a stem cell graft to a child with combined immunodeficiency.

The rearrangement uses TRBV4-3 and TRBJ2-6; the D gene is possibly TRBD1 (5 bases). In germline, CDR1 is LGHNA, CDR2 YSLEER. This CDR3 comprises 18 residues. Trimming cost V 1 base and J 0 bases, with 13 bases left between them. The CDR3 sequence is CASSQGSGHSSGANVLTF. CDR3 sequence (DNA): TGCGCCAGCAGCCAAGGGTCCGGACACAGCTCTGGGGCCAACGTCCTGACTTTC.

The chain links TRBV20-1 to TRBJ1-2; no firm D call. Germline loops: CDR1 DFQATT, CDR2 SNEGSKA (reference sequence). The V and J ends lost 0 bases and 4 bases respectively, with 18 bases between them. This CDR3 spans 16 amino acids. The CDR3 DNA is TGCAGTGCTAGAGATATCGGCCGGACGCCTAGCTATGGCTACACCTTC. Translated: CSARDIGRTPSYGYTF.

The genes are TRBV5-1 and TRBJ1-1, with D unclear. V lost 0 bases and J 2 bases, leaving 11 bases between the germline ends. Looked up from germline, CDR1 is SGHRS and CDR2 is YFSETQ. CDR3 length equals 15 residues. The CDR3 DNA sequence: TGCGCCAGCAGCTTGGTAGCCGGTTCCAACACTGAAGCTTTCTTT. Translation: CASSLVAGSNTEAFF.

The CDR3 DNA is TGTGCCAGCAGCCCGAGCCCGGGACTAGCGGGAGCAAACCCCTTGGAGCAGTACTTC. This codes for CASSPSPGLAGANPLEQYF. The rearrangement uses TRBV11-1 and TRBJ2-7; 14 nucleotides agree with TRBD2. The germline gives CDR1 SGHAT, CDR2 FQDESV (reference sequence). The CDR3 is 19 residues long. V lost 5 bases to trimming and J lost 7 bases; unmatched junction nucleotides: 19.

J is TRBJ1-3 and V is TRBV10-3; D is uncertain. The ends were cut back, 0 bases at V and 4 bases at J, with 13 bases in the middle. The CDR3 length is 16 residues. Germline CDR1 reads ENHRY; CDR2 reads SYGVKD. CDR3 protein: CAISESVRASGNTIYF. The CDR3 region has the DNA TGTGCCATCAGTGAGTCCGTCCGGGCTTCGGGAAACACCATATATTTT.

The sample holds a few counts of this clonotype. V usage is TRBV12-3 or TRBV12-4 and J usage is TRBJ2-3; a possible D gene is TRBD2 (6 bases). The CDR3 has 16 amino acids. With 8 bases removed from V and 4 bases from J, the gap between germline ends came to 22 bases. CDR3 protein: CASAIGGPAIADTQYF. CDR3 sequence (DNA): TGTGCCAGCGCAATCGGAGGGCCGGCCATTGCAGATACGCAGTATTTT.

At least ten counts were recorded for this clonotype. The chain is built from TRBV29-1 and TRBJ2-7; 8 bases line up with TRBD1. After removal of 6 bases from V and 2 bases from J, the junction contained 9 bases not matched to a gene. There are 14 residues in the CDR3. Germline V gives CDR1 SQVTM, CDR2 ANQGSEA. This chain's CDR3 is CSVATGGGPYEQYF. The CDR3, as DNA: TGCAGCGTAGCCACAGGGGGAGGACCCTACGAGCAGTACTTC.

This clonotype has at least ten counts. The rearrangement links TRBV27 to TRBJ2-3, with TRBD2 identical over 10 bases. The CDR3 has 20 residues. From germline, CDR1 is MNHEY and CDR2 SMNVEV (reference sequence). Trimming took 0 bases from V and 0 from J; bases not matched to a gene: 12. The CDR3 DNA sequence: TGTGCCAGCAGTTTATCGCCAGTTAGCGGGGGGCCCAATAGCACAGATACGCAGTATTTT. Encoded protein: CASSLSPVSGGPNSTDTQYF.

J is TRBJ1-5 and V is TRBV12-3 or TRBV12-4; a possible D gene is TRBD1 (5 bases). CDR3 length: 15 residues. The V end was cut by 1 base, the J end by 7 bases, with 14 bases between. CDR3 in DNA: TGTGCCAGCAGTTTAGGGCAGGGAGGAGGGCAGCCCCAGCATTTT. Protein sequence: CASSLGQGGGQPQHF.

The J gene is TRBJ1-3, the V gene TRBV5-1; D is unresolved. Trimming pared 4 bases from V and 2 bases from J, leaving 13 bases between. Germline CDR1 reads SGHRS; CDR2 reads YFSETQ. The CDR3 loop spans 15 amino acids. The CDR3 reads CASSTVGAAGNTIYF. CDR3 bases: TGCGCCAGCAGCACGGTGGGAGCGGCTGGAAACACCATATATTTT.